A selection of T cell receptor beta chains follows, all from one sample in a study of Ad26.COV2.S vaccination and SARS-CoV-2 variants. Profiling relied on immunoSEQ multiplex PCR, and the TCRdb table lists in-frame clones only, not all of them. The sample records about 420,000 clones, around 87% being singletons. Here the sequenced sample was peripheral blood, taken in a trial of Ad26.COV2.S vaccine versus placebo. The receptors stem from a person between 18 and 59 years old who received the Ad26.COV2.S COVID-19 vaccine or a placebo. Both conserved end residues are part of each CDR3. A D gene is named only where the DNA matches it firmly. Where a row states a size, it is once, few, many or the class of an expanded clone; other rows omit it.

d_gene	abundance	j_gene	v_gene	CDR3nt	CDR3aa
TRBD1	NA	TRBJ2-3	TRBV7-6	TGTGCCAGCAGCGCAATAACAGGGGGGAGCACAGATACGCAGTATTTT	CASSAITGGSTDTQYF
TRBD1	few	TRBJ1-2	TRBV6-1	TGTGCCAGCAGTGAAGGACAGGGTACGCGAGGCTACACCTTC	CASSEGQGTRGYTF
NA	NA	TRBJ2-7	TRBV7-2	TGTGCCAGCAGCTTAAGTGGGGGCACCCTTTATTACGAGCAGTACTTC	CASSLSGGTLYYEQYF
NA	NA	TRBJ2-5	TRBV6-5	TGTGCCAGCAAGACAGTGTGGGACCAAGAGACCCAGTACTTC	CASKTVWDQETQYF
NA	NA	TRBJ1-5	TRBV28	TGTGCCAGCAGTTCTCTTGCCGGGAAAAGCAATCAGCCCCAGCATTTT	CASSSLAGKSNQPQHF
TRBD1	NA	TRBJ2-1	TRBV28	TGTGCCAGCAGCACCCCCGCCGGGGACAGGGGTGAGCAGTTCTTC	CASSTPAGDRGEQFF
TRBD1	NA	TRBJ2-7	TRBV27	TGTGCCAGCAGAGCCGGGACAGGGGTTTACGAGCAGTACTTC	CASRAGTGVYEQYF
NA	NA	TRBJ1-6	TRBV7-6	TGTGCCAGCAGCTTAGTAGGGGGACCCCTCCACTTT	CASSLVGGPLHF
TRBD2	NA	TRBJ2-1	TRBV5-1	TGCGCCAGCAGCTTGGCCTCCGGGGGGGCTTGGAATGAGCAGTTCTTC	CASSLASGGAWNEQFF
NA	NA	TRBJ2-5	TRBV10-3	TGTGCCATCAGGCAATCGGAGGAAGAGACCCAGTACTTC	CAIRQSEEETQYF
NA	NA	TRBJ2-4	TRBV5-5	TGTGCCAGCAGATCAAGAGACATTCAGTACTTC	CASRSRDIQYF
NA	NA	TRBJ1-1	TRBV29-1	TGCAGCGTTGAGGACAATCCTGAAGCTTTCTTT	CSVEDNPEAFF
NA	NA	TRBJ2-2	TRBV6-2/TRBV6-3	TGTGCCAGCAGTTACTCGCCCAGCGCGACCGGGGAGCTGTTTTTT	CASSYSPSATGELFF
NA	NA	TRBJ2-7	TRBV2	TGTGCCAGCAGTGAACAGGGGGGCTACTACGAGCAGTACTTC	CASSEQGGYYEQYF
TRBD1	NA	TRBJ2-7	TRBV19	TGTGCCAGTACAGACAGGGGATACGAGCAGTACTTC	CASTDRGYEQYF
NA	NA	TRBJ2-2	TRBV29-1	TGCAGCGTTGCCGGGGAACCAGCTAACACCGGGGAGCTGTTTTTT	CSVAGEPANTGELFF
TRBD1	once	TRBJ2-5	TRBV3-1/TRBV3-2	TGTGCCAGCAGCCTAGGACAGGGCGGAGAGACCCAGTACTTC	CASSLGQGGETQYF
TRBD1	NA	TRBJ1-4	TRBV2	TGTGCCAGCAGTGGTGACAGGGGAGGAAGAAATGAAAAACTGTTTTTT	CASSGDRGGRNEKLFF
NA	once	TRBJ1-6	TRBV6-6	TGTGCCAGCAGTTCTTACTTGAATTCACCCCTCCACTTT	CASSSYLNSPLHF
NA	NA	TRBJ2-1	TRBV9	TGTGCCAGCAGCGTATCTCTGGAAAACAATGAGCAGTTCTTC	CASSVSLENNEQFF
NA	NA	TRBJ1-2	TRBV7-2	TGTGCCAGCAGCTTAATTTCTCTATGGGCAGCGACTAACTATGGCTACACCTTC	CASSLISLWAATNYGYTF
NA	NA	TRBJ2-7	TRBV6-2/TRBV6-3	TGTGCCAGCAGTTACGACCGCGGGAAGGGTTACGAGCAGTACTTC	CASSYDRGKGYEQYF
NA	NA	TRBJ2-7	TRBV5-6	TGTGCCAGCAGCGACCCGGGCCCCCTAATTTACGAGCAGTACTTC	CASSDPGPLIYEQYF
NA	once	TRBJ1-2	TRBV20-1	TGCAGTGCTAGTAGGGACGGGGACCTCTATGGCTACACCTTC	CSASRDGDLYGYTF
TRBD2	NA	TRBJ2-5	TRBV28	TGTGCCAGCAGCTTAGCGGGGGGGCGCCTCCAAGAGACCCAGTACTTC	CASSLAGGRLQETQYF
NA	NA	TRBJ1-5	TRBV6-5	TGTGCCAGCAGCCCAAGAGTTTCTCAGCCCCAGCATTTT	CASSPRVSQPQHF
TRBD2	NA	TRBJ2-5	TRBV19	TGTGCCAGTACCCCACCCCCGGGGGGGTACGAGACCCAGTACTTC	CASTPPPGGYETQYF
NA	NA	TRBJ1-1	TRBV4-3	TGCGCCAGCAGCCAAGATCAGGGGAACTCTGAAGCTTTCTTT	CASSQDQGNSEAFF
TRBD1	NA	TRBJ1-6	TRBV10-1	TGCGCCAGCAGTGCCGTGGGACAGGGGGAAGGATGGTCACCCCTCCACTTT	CASSAVGQGEGWSPLHF
NA	NA	TRBJ1-1	TRBV11-2	TGTGCCAGCAGCCAATCCCCCGCCCAGTGGGACACTGAAGCTTTCTTT	CASSQSPAQWDTEAFF
TRBD2	once	TRBJ2-5	TRBV5-4	TGTGCCAGCAGCTTGGCGGCGGGGGGAGAGACCCAGTACTTC	CASSLAAGGETQYF
TRBD2	NA	TRBJ2-3	TRBV29-1	TGCAGCGTTGAAGGGATTAGCGGGGGGGCCGGCACAGATACGCAGTATTTT	CSVEGISGGAGTDTQYF
NA	NA	TRBJ2-7	TRBV6-2/TRBV6-3	TGTGCCAGCAGTTACTCCCACCACGAGCAGTACTTC	CASSYSHHEQYF
NA	NA	TRBJ2-6	TRBV4-3	TGCGCCAGCAGCCAAGCAACGGGTTCTGGGGCCAACGTCCTGACTTTC	CASSQATGSGANVLTF
TRBD1	few	TRBJ2-2	TRBV11-2	TGTGCCAGCAGCTTAGTTGGGACAGGGCGGTCCGGGGAGCTGTTTTTT	CASSLVGTGRSGELFF
NA	NA	TRBJ2-7	TRBV12-3/TRBV12-4	TGTGCCAGCAGTTTCTCAGTATACGAGCAGTACTTC	CASSFSVYEQYF
NA	NA	TRBJ2-2	TRBV6-5	TGTGCCAGCAGTTCTAGAGGGCCCGGGGAGCTGTTTTTT	CASSSRGPGELFF
NA	NA	TRBJ1-1	TRBV7-2	TGTGCCAGCAGCGCCGTTTCGAACACTGAAGCTTTCTTT	CASSAVSNTEAFF
TRBD1	NA	TRBJ2-2	TRBV9	TGTGCCAGCAGCGTAGATGGGACAGGGATCGGGGAGCTGTTTTTT	CASSVDGTGIGELFF